One T cell receptor beta chain is described in this entry. Only in-frame clones appear in the TCRdb table, and some are missing; sequencing was by immunoSEQ multiplex PCR. The table includes roughly 100,000 clones, approximately 80% detected once. Germline V gene sequence: CDR1 SGHRS, CDR2 YFSETQ. Trimming took 3 bases from V and 5 from J; bases not matched to a gene: 4. The CDR3 loop spans 13 amino acids. The data were taken from a study of blood T cell repertoires in COVID-19. Sequenced input: peripheral blood. The sequence was collected from a human donor in a cohort sampled during active COVID-19. The chain recombines TRBV5-1 with TRBJ2-7, with 8 bases lining up with TRBD1. CDR3 amino acids: CASSSGQGHEQYF. CDR3 sequence (DNA): TGCGCCAGCAGCTCCGGACAGGGACACGAGCAGTACTTC.